The subject of this entry is one T cell receptor beta chain. Antigen unknown. This record comes from a study of cytotoxic CD8 clonotypes in ibrutinib-treated CLL. About the study: Investigators collected response samples after a median 12 months of treatment, range 6 to 36. Among the samples, the mean was roughly 280,000 productive templates and approximately 94,000 productive rearrangements.

The CDR3 is made up of 11 amino acids. V lost 5 bases to trimming and J lost 0 bases, with 0 bases between them. Germline CDR1 is KGHSH and CDR2 is LQKENI. Study findings and constraints: Public clonotypes (which were uncommon) either contracted or remained stable on treatment. Sustained-remission patients were sampled at different times than progressing patients were.

Sequencing used immunoSEQ multiplex PCR; TCRdb keeps in-frame clones, though not all of them. The sample has 250,000 to 350,000 clones, roughly three quarters seen once. Source: PBMCs, taken at disease progression, from a patient treated with ibrutinib. This receptor was obtained from a human donor with chronic lymphocytic leukemia. The V and J genes are TRBV18 and TRBJ2-3; no clear D. CDR3 in amino acids: CASSSTDTQYF. In DNA form, the CDR3 reads TGTGCCAGCTCAAGCACAGATACGCAGTATTTT.